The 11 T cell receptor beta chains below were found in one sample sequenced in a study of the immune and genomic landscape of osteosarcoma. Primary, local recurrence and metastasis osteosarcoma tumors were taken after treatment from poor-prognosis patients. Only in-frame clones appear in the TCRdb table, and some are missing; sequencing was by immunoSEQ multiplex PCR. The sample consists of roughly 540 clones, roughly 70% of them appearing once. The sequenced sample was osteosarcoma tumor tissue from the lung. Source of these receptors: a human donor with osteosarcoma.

The CDR3 bases are TGTGCCAGCAGCTTAAGCTGGAGCACAGATACGCAGTATTTT. It yields the protein CASSLSWSTDTQYF. V gene TRBV7-6 combines with J gene TRBJ2-3; D gene uncertain. The CDR3 consists of 14 residues. Per germline, CDR1 SGHVS and CDR2 FNYEAQ. Trimming pared 2 bases from V and 0 bases from J, leaving 6 bases between.

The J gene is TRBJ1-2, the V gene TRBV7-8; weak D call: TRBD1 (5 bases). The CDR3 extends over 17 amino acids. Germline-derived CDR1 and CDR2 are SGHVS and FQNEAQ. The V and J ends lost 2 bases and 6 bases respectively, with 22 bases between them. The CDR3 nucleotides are TGTGCCAGCAGCTTAACCCTCTGGGGACCGGCTAGGGATGGCTACACCTTC. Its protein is CASSLTLWGPARDGYTF.

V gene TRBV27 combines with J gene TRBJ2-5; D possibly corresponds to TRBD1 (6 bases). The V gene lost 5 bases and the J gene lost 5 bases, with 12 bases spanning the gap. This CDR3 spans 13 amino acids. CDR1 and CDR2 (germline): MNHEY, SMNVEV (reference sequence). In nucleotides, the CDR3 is TGTGCCAGCAGTCTACAGGGATACGAGACCCAGTACTTC. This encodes CASSLQGYETQYF.

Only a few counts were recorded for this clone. DNA for the CDR3: TGTGCCAGCAGTTTGGGACGGATCTACGAGCAGTACTTC. Encoded protein: CASSLGRIYEQYF. This sequence joins TRBV27 and TRBJ2-7; D is possibly TRBD1 or TRBD2 (5 bases each). V lost 3 bases and J 3 bases, leaving 9 bases between the germline ends. The CDR3 spans 13 residues. Germline V CDR1 and CDR2: MNHEY, SMNVEV (reference sequence).

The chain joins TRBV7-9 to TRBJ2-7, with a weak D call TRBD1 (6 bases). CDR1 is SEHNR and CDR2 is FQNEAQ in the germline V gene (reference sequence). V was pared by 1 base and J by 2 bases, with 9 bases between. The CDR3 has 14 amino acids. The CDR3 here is CASSLEDSPYEQYF. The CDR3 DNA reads TGTGCCAGCAGCTTAGAGGACAGCCCCTACGAGCAGTACTTC.

The CDR3 bases are TGTGCCAGCAGCTCCGAAAATCAGCCCCAGCATTTT. It yields the protein CASSSENQPQHF. The rearrangement joins TRBV5-4 to TRBJ1-5; D gene unclear. Trimming left V 3 bases short and J 4 bases short, with 5 bases between. The germline V gene has CDR1 SGHNT and CDR2 YYREEE (reference sequence). This CDR3 comprises 12 residues.

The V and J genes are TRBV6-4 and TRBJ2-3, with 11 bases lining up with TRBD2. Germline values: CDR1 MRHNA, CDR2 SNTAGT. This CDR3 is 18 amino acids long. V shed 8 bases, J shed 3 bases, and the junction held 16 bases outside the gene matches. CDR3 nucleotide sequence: TGTGCCAGCCCCTCCCAACTACCCGGGACTAGCGGAACAGATACGCAGTATTTT. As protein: CASPSQLPGTSGTDTQYF.

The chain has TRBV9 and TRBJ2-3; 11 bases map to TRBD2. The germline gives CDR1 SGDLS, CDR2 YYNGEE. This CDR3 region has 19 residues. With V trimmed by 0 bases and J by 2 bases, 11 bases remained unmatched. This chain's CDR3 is CASSVVSLAGGSNTDTQYF. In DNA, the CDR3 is TGTGCCAGCAGCGTAGTTTCGCTAGCGGGAGGCTCAAACACAGATACGCAGTATTTT.

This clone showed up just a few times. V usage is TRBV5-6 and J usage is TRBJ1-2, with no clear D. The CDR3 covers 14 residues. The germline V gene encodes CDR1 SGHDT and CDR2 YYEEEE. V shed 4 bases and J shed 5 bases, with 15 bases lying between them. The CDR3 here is CASSPQQSVYGYTF. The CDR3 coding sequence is TGTGCCAGCAGCCCCCAGCAATCAGTGTATGGCTACACCTTC.

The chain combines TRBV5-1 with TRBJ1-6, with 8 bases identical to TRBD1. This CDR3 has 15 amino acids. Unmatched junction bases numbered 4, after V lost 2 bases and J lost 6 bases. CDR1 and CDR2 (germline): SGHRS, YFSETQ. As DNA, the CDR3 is TGCGCCAGCAGCTTTGCAGGACAGGGTAATTCACCCCTCCACTTT. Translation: CASSFAGQGNSPLHF.

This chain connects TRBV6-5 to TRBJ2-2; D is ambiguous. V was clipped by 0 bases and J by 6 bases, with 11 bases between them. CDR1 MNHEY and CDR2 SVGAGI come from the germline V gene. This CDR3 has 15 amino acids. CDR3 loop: CASSYSVGKAGELFF. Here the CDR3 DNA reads TGTGCCAGCAGTTACTCGGTTGGGAAAGCCGGGGAGCTGTTTTTT.